This entry lists 9 T cell receptor beta chains sequenced from one sample in a study of identical twins' blood T cells (dated by TCRdb to about 2013). Library preparation used 5' RACE. The sequencer was an Illumina Genome Analyzer IIx. TCRdb reran the public reads through fastp at Q25 and MiXCR, keeping productive beta chains. Duplicate CDR3 protein sequences are folded into a single record with the most common DNA and genes. The sample table lists hundreds of thousands of distinct CDR3 sequences, about 28% of them with a count of one. More than 5.5% of the sample belongs to the ten largest clones. Material: PBMCs. The receptor set was obtained from a woman between 18 and 49 years old in good health.

This rearrangement joins TRBV27 to TRBJ2-1, with 11 bases fitting TRBD1. Germline CDR1 is MNHEY and CDR2 is SMNVEV (reference sequence). The CDR3 is made up of 16 amino acids. V lost 6 bases, J lost 7 bases, and 11 bases stayed unmatched. Here the CDR3 reads CASSRPGTGGRNEQFF. The CDR3 DNA is TGTGCCAGCAGCCGACCCGGGACAGGGGGTAGAAATGAGCAGTTCTTC.

The sample holds a few counts of this clonotype. The chain recombines TRBV5-1 with TRBJ1-2; tentative D call: TRBD1 (6 bases). Germline CDR1 SGHRS, CDR2 YFSETQ. The CDR3 sequence is 14 residues long. V lost 0 bases to trimming and J lost 8 bases, with 14 bases between them. Here the CDR3 reads CASSLVAGTSGYTF. In DNA form, the CDR3 reads TGCGCCAGCAGCTTGGTTGCAGGGACATCGGGCTACACCTTC.

The genes are TRBV20-1 and TRBJ1-5; D is undetermined. Germline loops: CDR1 DFQATT, CDR2 SNEGSKA (reference sequence). V lost 4 bases to trimming and J lost 0 bases, with 10 bases between them. The CDR3 is 14 residues long. CDR3 loop: CSAKAEYSNQPQHF. Written as DNA, the CDR3 is TGCAGTGCTAAGGCCGAGTATAGCAATCAGCCCCAGCATTTT.

V is TRBV6-5 and J is TRBJ2-2, with D unclear. Germline loops: CDR1 MNHEY, CDR2 SVGAGI. Trimming stripped 6 bases from V and 6 bases from J, with 11 bases between. The CDR3 extends over 13 amino acids. The CDR3 reads CASRPSSAGELFF. Here the CDR3 DNA reads TGTGCCAGCAGACCCTCTAGTGCCGGGGAGCTGTTTTTT.

This clonotype was detected many times. The gene calls are TRBV18 and TRBJ1-1; perhaps TRBD1 as D (5 bases). The CDR3 extends over 14 amino acids. Trimming took 2 bases from V and 1 from J, leaving 8 bases between them. Germline V gene data show CDR1 as KGHSH and CDR2 as LQKENI. The CDR3 sequence is CASSPFGGNTEAFF. As DNA, the CDR3 is TGTGCCAGCTCACCATTTGGGGGGAACACTGAAGCTTTCTTT.

This clonotype turned up a few times. CDR3 DNA: TGTGCCAGCAGCGTCTGGGGGGGCCTAGATACGCAGTATTTT. Translated, it gives CASSVWGGLDTQYF. V and J are TRBV11-2 and TRBJ2-3; D perhaps matches TRBD2 (7 bases). CDR3 length equals 14 residues. Germline values: CDR1 SGHAT, CDR2 FQNNGV. V lost 5 bases and J 5 bases, leaving 14 bases between the germline ends.

This chain links TRBV5-1 with TRBJ2-3; D may correspond to TRBD1 or TRBD2 (6 bases each). Germline V gene data show CDR1 as SGHRS and CDR2 as YFSETQ. The CDR3 contains 16 residues. The V end lost 2 bases, the J end lost 4 bases, and 17 bases lay between the germline ends. The CDR3 coding sequence is TGCGCCAGCAGCTTAAGGAGGGGGAGTAGAGCAGATACGCAGTATTTT. Protein product: CASSLRRGSRADTQYF.

This clonotype showed up just a few times. The chain employs TRBV20-1 and TRBJ2-1; 7 bases align to TRBD2. V was clipped by 2 bases and J by 6 bases; unmatched bases: 7. There are 14 residues in the CDR3. In germline, CDR1 is DFQATT, CDR2 SNEGSKA (reference sequence). The CDR3 DNA reads as TGCAGTGCTAGAAGGGCGGGAGTTAGCAATGAGCAGTTCTTC. Residues: CSARRAGVSNEQFF.

This rearrangement joins TRBV5-1 to TRBJ1-3, with unresolved D. CDR1 SGHRS and CDR2 YFSETQ come from the germline V gene. Trimming shortened V by 0 bases and J by 4 bases, and 5 bases separated the two germline ends. The CDR3 totals 13 residues. The DNA of the CDR3 is TGCGCCAGCAGCTTGGGATGGGGAAACACCATATATTTT. It specifies CASSLGWGNTIYF.